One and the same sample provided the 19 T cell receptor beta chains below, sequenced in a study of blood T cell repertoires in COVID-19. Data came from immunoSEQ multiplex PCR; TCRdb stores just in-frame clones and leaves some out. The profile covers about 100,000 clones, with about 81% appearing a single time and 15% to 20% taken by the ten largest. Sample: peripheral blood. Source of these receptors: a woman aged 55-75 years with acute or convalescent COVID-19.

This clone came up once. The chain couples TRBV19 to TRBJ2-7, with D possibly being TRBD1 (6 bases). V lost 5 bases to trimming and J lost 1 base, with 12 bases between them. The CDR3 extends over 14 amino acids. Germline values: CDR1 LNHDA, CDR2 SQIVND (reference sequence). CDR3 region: CASSQQGASYEQYF. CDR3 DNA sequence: TGTGCCAGTAGTCAACAGGGCGCTTCCTACGAGCAGTACTTC. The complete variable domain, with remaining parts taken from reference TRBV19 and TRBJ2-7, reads DGGITQSPKYLFRKEGQNVTLSCEQNLNHDAMYWYRQDPGQGLRLIYYSQIVNDFQKGDIAEGYSVSREKKESFPLTVTSAQKNPTAFYLCASSQQGASYEQYFGPGTRLTVT.

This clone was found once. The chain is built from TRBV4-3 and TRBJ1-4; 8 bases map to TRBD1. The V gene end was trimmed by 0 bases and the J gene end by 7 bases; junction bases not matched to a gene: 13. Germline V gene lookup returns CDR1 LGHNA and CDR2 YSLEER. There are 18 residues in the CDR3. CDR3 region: CASSQDSSGGEIGEKLFF. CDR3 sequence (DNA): TGCGCCAGCAGCCAAGATTCATCAGGGGGCGAGATCGGTGAAAAACTGTTTTTT.

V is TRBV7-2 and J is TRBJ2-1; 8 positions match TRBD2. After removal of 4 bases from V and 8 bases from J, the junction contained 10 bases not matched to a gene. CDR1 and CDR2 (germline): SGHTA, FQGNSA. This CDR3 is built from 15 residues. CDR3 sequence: CASSSSFGGAYEQFF. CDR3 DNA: TGTGCCAGCAGCTCGAGCTTCGGGGGGGCATATGAGCAGTTCTTC.

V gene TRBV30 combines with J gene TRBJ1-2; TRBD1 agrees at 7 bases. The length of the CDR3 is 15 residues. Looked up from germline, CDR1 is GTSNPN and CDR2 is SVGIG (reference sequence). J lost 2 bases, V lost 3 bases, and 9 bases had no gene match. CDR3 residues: CAWRPPGGINYGYTF. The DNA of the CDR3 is TGTGCCTGGAGGCCTCCAGGGGGGATAAACTATGGCTACACCTTC.

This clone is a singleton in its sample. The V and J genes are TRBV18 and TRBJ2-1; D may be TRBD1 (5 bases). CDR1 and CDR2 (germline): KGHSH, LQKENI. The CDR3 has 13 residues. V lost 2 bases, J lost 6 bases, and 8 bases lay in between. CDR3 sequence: CASSPNQGNEQFF. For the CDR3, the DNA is TGTGCCAGCTCACCAAACCAGGGCAATGAGCAGTTCTTC.

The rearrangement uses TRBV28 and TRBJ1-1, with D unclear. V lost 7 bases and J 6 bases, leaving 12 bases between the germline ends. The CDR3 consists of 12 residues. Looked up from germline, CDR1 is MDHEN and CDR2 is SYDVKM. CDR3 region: CASTPSWSEAFF. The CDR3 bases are TGTGCCAGCACCCCGAGTTGGTCTGAAGCTTTCTTT.

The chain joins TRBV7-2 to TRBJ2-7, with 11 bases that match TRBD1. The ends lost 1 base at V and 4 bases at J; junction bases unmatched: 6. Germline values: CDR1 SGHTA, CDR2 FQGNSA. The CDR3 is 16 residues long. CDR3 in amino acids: CASSLVGGQGAYEQYF. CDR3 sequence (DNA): TGTGCCAGCAGCTTAGTGGGAGGACAGGGGGCTTACGAGCAGTACTTC.

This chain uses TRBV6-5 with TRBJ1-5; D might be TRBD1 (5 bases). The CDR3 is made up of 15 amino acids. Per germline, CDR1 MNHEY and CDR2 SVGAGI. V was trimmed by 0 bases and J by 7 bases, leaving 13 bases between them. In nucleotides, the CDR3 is TGTGCCAGCAGTTACTCCGGGCAGGGCAGACAGCCCCAGCATTTT. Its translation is CASSYSGQGRQPQHF.

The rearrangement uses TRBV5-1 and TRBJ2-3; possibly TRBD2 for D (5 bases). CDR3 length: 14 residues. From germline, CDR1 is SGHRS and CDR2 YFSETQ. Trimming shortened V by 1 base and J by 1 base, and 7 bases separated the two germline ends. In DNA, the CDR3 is TGCGCCAGCAGCTTGCCCGGGGGCACAGATACGCAGTATTTT. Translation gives CASSLPGGTDTQYF. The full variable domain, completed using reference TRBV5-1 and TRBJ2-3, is KAGVTQTPRYLIKTRGQQVTLSCSPISGHRSVSWYQQTPGQGLQFLFEYFSETQRNKGNFPGRFSGRQFSNSRSEMNVSTLELGDSALYLCASSLPGGTDTQYFGPGTRLTVL.

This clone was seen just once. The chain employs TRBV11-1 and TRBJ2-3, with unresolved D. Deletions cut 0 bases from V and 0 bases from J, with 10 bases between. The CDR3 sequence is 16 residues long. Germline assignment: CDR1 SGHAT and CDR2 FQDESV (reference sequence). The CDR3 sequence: CASSLAPRSSTDTQYF. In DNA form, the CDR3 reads TGTGCCAGCAGCTTAGCGCCACGGTCAAGCACAGATACGCAGTATTTT.

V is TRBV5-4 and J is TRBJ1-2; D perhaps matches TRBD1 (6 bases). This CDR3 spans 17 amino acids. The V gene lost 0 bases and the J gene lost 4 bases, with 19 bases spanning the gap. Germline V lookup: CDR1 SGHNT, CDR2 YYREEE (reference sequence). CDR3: CASSLALGGAGSYGYTF. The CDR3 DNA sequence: TGTGCCAGCAGCTTGGCCCTGGGGGGGGCAGGGAGCTATGGCTACACCTTC.

This CDR3 is CASSGTASGNTIYF. CDR3 coding DNA: TGTGCCAGCAGCGGGACAGCCTCTGGAAACACCATATATTTT. The genes are TRBV7-9 and TRBJ1-3; 7 bases agree with TRBD1. CDR1 and CDR2 (germline): SEHNR, FQNEAQ (reference sequence). This CDR3 contains 14 residues. The trim removed 5 bases at V and 0 bases at J, leaving 1 base unmatched.

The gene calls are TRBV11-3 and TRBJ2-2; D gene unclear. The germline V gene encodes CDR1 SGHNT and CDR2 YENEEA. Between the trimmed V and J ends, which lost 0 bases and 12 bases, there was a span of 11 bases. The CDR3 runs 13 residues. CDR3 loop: CASSLDPREKLFF. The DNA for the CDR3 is TGTGCCAGCAGCTTAGATCCCCGCGAAAAGCTGTTTTTT.

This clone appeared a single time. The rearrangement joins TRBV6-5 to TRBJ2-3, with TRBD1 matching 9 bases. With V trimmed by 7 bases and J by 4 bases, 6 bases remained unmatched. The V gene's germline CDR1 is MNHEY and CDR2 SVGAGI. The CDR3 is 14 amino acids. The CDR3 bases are TGTGCCAGCATGGGACAGGGAGGGGCAGATACGCAGTATTTT. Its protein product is CASMGQGGADTQYF.

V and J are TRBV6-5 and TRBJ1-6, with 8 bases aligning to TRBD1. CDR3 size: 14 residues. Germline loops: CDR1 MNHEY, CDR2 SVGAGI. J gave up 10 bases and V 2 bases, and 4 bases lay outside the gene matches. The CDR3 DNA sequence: TGTGCCAGCAGTTACGAGACAGGGGCCTCACCCCTCCACTTT. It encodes CASSYETGASPLHF.

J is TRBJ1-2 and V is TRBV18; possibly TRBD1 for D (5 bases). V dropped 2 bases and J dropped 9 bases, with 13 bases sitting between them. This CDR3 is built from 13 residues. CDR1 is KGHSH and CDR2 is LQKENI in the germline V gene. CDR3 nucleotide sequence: TGTGCCAGCTCACCAGACGGGGGTCTGAGCTACACCTTC. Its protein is CASSPDGGLSYTF.

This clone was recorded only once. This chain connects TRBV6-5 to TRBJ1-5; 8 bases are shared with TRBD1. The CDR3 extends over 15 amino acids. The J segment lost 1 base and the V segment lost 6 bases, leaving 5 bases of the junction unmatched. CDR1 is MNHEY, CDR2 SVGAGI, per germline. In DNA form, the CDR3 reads TGTGCCAGCAGACAGGGGGGATGGAGCAATCAGCCCCAGCATTTT. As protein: CASRQGGWSNQPQHF.

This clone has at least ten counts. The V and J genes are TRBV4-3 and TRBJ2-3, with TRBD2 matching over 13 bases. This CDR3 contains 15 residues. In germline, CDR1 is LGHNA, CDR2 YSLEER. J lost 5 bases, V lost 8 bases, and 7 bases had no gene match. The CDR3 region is CASGMGLAGLDTQYF. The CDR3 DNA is TGCGCCAGCGGGATGGGACTAGCGGGGCTAGATACGCAGTATTTT.

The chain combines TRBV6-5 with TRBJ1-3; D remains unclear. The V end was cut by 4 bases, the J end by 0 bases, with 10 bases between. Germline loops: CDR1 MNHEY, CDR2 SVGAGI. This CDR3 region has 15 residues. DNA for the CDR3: TGTGCCAGCAGTTCTCGGGGATTCTCTGGAAACACCATATATTTT. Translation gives CASSSRGFSGNTIYF.